The next 10 T cell receptor beta chains were all read from a single sample in a study of blood T cell repertoires in COVID-19. TCRdb's copy holds only in-frame clones and misses some; the assay was immunoSEQ multiplex PCR. The table has under 500,000 clones, about 85% seen once. The specimen was PBMCs or T cells enriched from blood (not recorded which). The receptors originated from a woman aged 18-35 years with acute COVID-19.

The chain couples TRBV5-1 to TRBJ2-2; 7 nucleotides line up with TRBD1. Germline V gene sequence: CDR1 SGHRS, CDR2 YFSETQ. V lost 0 bases to trimming and J lost 4 bases; unmatched junction nucleotides: 9. This CDR3 is built from 17 residues. The CDR3 sequence is CASSLEGAKRFTGELFF. The CDR3 DNA reads as TGCGCCAGCAGCTTGGAGGGGGCCAAGAGGTTCACCGGGGAGCTGTTTTTT.

The chain combines TRBV4-2 with TRBJ2-1; D is perhaps TRBD1 (6 bases). V lost 2 bases, J lost 3 bases, and 17 bases lay in between. The germline V gene has CDR1 LGHNA and CDR2 YNFKEQ. The length of the CDR3 is 17 residues. The CDR3 sequence: CASSQNRRGTYYNEQFF. The CDR3 region has the DNA TGTGCCAGCAGCCAAAACCGCAGGGGCACTTACTACAATGAGCAGTTCTTC.

The rearrangement uses TRBV2 and TRBJ2-1; 9 nucleotides agree with TRBD1. The V gene end was trimmed by 3 bases and the J gene end by 13 bases; junction bases not matched to a gene: 13. This CDR3 is 15 amino acids long. In germline, CDR1 is SNHLY, CDR2 FYNNEI. The CDR3 loop reads CASSDPLDPGQGQFF. In nucleotides, the CDR3 is TGTGCCAGCAGTGACCCACTAGACCCGGGACAGGGCCAGTTCTTC.

This chain links TRBV28 with TRBJ2-7, with a tentative D call TRBD1 (6 bases). CDR3 length equals 13 residues. The V gene lost 10 bases and the J gene lost 4 bases, with 17 bases spanning the gap. Germline CDR1 and CDR2: MDHEN and SYDVKM. CDR3 protein: CATLDRRTYEQYF. The DNA for the CDR3 is TGTGCCACCCTTGACAGGAGGACTTACGAGCAGTACTTC.

The CDR3 nucleotides are TGTGCCAGCGGAGATAGCGGGAGACTCAATGAGCAGTTCTTC. Amino acids: CASGDSGRLNEQFF. The rearrangement uses TRBV9 and TRBJ2-1; 9 bases align to TRBD2. Germline loops: CDR1 SGDLS, CDR2 YYNGEE. The CDR3 has 14 amino acids. V lost 7 bases and J lost 6; bases outside the gene matches: 8.

The CDR3 nucleotides are TGTGCCAGCAGCTTAGGGGCAGGAACTGAAGCTTTCTTT. Translated, it gives CASSLGAGTEAFF. The chain combines TRBV7-2 with TRBJ1-1; D gene ambiguous. Trimming cost V 1 base and J 5 bases, with 8 bases left between them. Looked up from germline, CDR1 is SGHTA and CDR2 is FQGNSA. The CDR3 runs 13 residues.

The genes are TRBV10-3 and TRBJ2-7; 8 bases map to TRBD1. Per the germline V gene, CDR1 is ENHRY and CDR2 is SYGVKD. The CDR3 totals 15 residues. V dropped 2 bases and J dropped 7; count of bases not matched to a gene: 10. The CDR3 protein is CAISEAQGAVWEQYF. CDR3 in DNA: TGTGCCATCAGTGAGGCCCAGGGGGCTGTCTGGGAGCAGTACTTC.

The rearrangement uses TRBV18 and TRBJ1-5, with D possibly TRBD1 on 6 matching bases. In germline, CDR1 is KGHSH, CDR2 LQKENI. Trimming removed 6 bases at V and 1 base at J, with 19 bases between. This CDR3 has 17 residues. The chain's CDR3 is CASSLQGLGNSNQPQHF. CDR3 in DNA: TGTGCCAGCTCTCTACAGGGTCTCGGGAACAGCAATCAGCCCCAGCATTTT.

This chain links TRBV27 with TRBJ1-6; D gene ambiguous. The CDR3 contains 13 residues. V lost 3 bases, J lost 9 bases, and 9 bases lay in between. From germline, CDR1 is MNHEY and CDR2 SMNVEV (reference sequence). The DNA for the CDR3 is TGTGCCAGCAGTTTTGCGGGAGGTTCACCCCTCCACTTT. Its translation is CASSFAGGSPLHF.

This clone was picked up one time. The chain uses TRBV3-1 (or the pseudogene TRBV3-2) and TRBJ1-1; D perhaps matches TRBD1 (5 bases). Germline assignment: CDR1 LGHDT and CDR2 YNNKEL (reference sequence). This CDR3 contains 13 residues. The V gene lost 1 base and the J gene lost 12 bases, with 15 bases spanning the gap. The CDR3 region is CASSQVGGTETFF. As DNA, the CDR3 is TGTGCCAGCAGCCAAGTAGGAGGGACTGAGACTTTCTTT.